This TCR beta chain derives from a study of cytomegalovirus exposure and HLA in healthy donors. Overall study results and limits: DRB1 showed the most TCR associations and HLA-C the fewest in a later analysis, as rates varied by HLA locus. Association of a missense DCLRE1C variant with TCR beta V- and J-gene trimming was reported in a later analysis. For most subjects, TCR beta sequences were reported to predict HLA-A and HLA-B alleles with accuracy.

Donors had nominal health at sampling but likely had unrecorded immune exposures. A word on this clone: Its antigen is currently unknown.

CDR3 length: 14 amino acids. Germline lookup yields CDR1 MGHDK and CDR2 SYGVNS. With V trimmed by 5 bases and J by 4 bases, 4 bases remained unmatched. PCR was performed using 60 Vbeta and 13 Jbeta primers. Method: immunoSEQ multiplex PCR; TCRdb's copy keeps in-frame clones and lacks some. The sample includes about 180,000 clones, about three quarters of them seen just once. This TCR derives from a woman aged 25 to 39 in good health and CMV-seropositive. The chain is built from TRBV25-1 and TRBJ2-2; 7 positions match TRBD1. The sample comprised PBMCs. The DNA for the CDR3 is TGTGCCAGCAGTCGGACAGGCCTCACCGGGGAGCTGTTTTTT. Protein product: CASSRTGLTGELFF.